The 8 T cell receptor beta chains given below trace back to one sample, sequenced in a study of blood T cell repertoires in COVID-19. Using immunoSEQ multiplex PCR, the repertoire was profiled, and TCRdb retains in-frame clones only, with some absent. The sample carries more than 95,000 clones, around 88% recorded once. The material sequenced was peripheral blood. The receptors stem from a man older than 75 with active or convalescent COVID-19.

The CDR3 DNA is TGTGCCAGCAGCGCCTATATGGGGGCGGGGGCCTCCTACAATGAGCAGTTCTTC. Its protein is CASSAYMGAGASYNEQFF. The chain combines TRBV9 with TRBJ2-1, with a tentative D call TRBD2 (7 bases). The V gene lost 3 bases and the J gene lost 0 bases, with 19 bases spanning the gap. This CDR3 has 18 residues. From germline, CDR1 is SGDLS and CDR2 YYNGEE.

The chain joins TRBV11-3 to TRBJ2-1; 11 bases are shared with TRBD1. Trimming removed 5 bases from V and 3 bases from J; junction bases left unmatched: 6. Germline-derived CDR1 and CDR2 are SGHNT and YENEEA. The CDR3 spans 16 residues. CDR3 protein: CASSTRTGGLYNEQFF. CDR3 coding DNA: TGTGCCAGCAGCACCAGGACAGGGGGCCTCTACAATGAGCAGTTCTTC.

The chain joins TRBV5-5 to TRBJ2-7; D unresolved. Between the trimmed V and J ends, which lost 2 bases and 4 bases, there was a span of 13 bases. The germline gives CDR1 SGHKS, CDR2 YYEKEE (reference sequence). This CDR3 spans 14 amino acids. The CDR3 nucleotides read TGTGCCAGCAGCTTTCCCCGCGGCGGATACGAGCAGTACTTC. It specifies CASSFPRGGYEQYF.

V usage is TRBV15 and J usage is TRBJ2-5; D might be TRBD2 (5 bases). Germline CDR1 and CDR2: LNHNV and YYDKDF (reference sequence). Trimming cost V 5 bases and J 5 bases, with 12 bases left between them. This CDR3 contains 13 residues. This CDR3 reads CATSPGPGETQYF. CDR3 coding DNA: TGTGCCACCAGCCCCGGGCCGGGGGAGACCCAGTACTTC.

This chain links TRBV5-4 with TRBJ1-2; 11 bases are a match to TRBD1. This CDR3 has 17 residues. Germline CDR1 reads SGHNT; CDR2 reads YYREEE (reference sequence). The ends lost 3 bases at V and 0 bases at J; junction bases unmatched: 7. The CDR3 DNA reads as TGTGCCAGCAGCTCCGGGACAGGGGGAAATACTAACTATGGCTACACCTTC. Its translation: CASSSGTGGNTNYGYTF.

This clone has a handful of counts. This chain connects TRBV5-4 to TRBJ2-1; 7 positions match TRBD2. V lost 2 bases, J lost 0 bases, and 2 bases stayed unmatched. The CDR3 runs to 15 residues. In germline, CDR1 is SGHNT, CDR2 YYREEE (reference sequence). The CDR3 DNA reads as TGTGCCAGCAGCTTCGGGGGGACCTCCTACAATGAGCAGTTCTTC. Residues: CASSFGGTSYNEQFF.

In its sample, this clone was seen once. The rearrangement uses TRBV19 and TRBJ2-5; TRBD1 matches 9 bases. The junction had 12 bases not matched to a gene; V was cut back by 8 bases and J by 5 bases. The germline gives CDR1 LNHDA, CDR2 SQIVND (reference sequence). The CDR3 extends over 15 amino acids. The CDR3 region is CASRDLQGAGETQYF. The CDR3 region has the DNA TGTGCCAGTCGAGACTTACAGGGGGCGGGGGAGACCCAGTACTTC.

Only one count was recorded for this clone. V usage is TRBV19 and J usage is TRBJ2-3, with 11 bases lining up with TRBD2. This CDR3 is 15 amino acids long. Germline assignment: CDR1 LNHDA and CDR2 SQIVND (reference sequence). J lost 1 base, V lost 7 bases, and 4 bases had no gene match. CDR3 in DNA: TGTGCCAGTACGGTGGGACTAGCGGGCACAGATACGCAGTATTTT. Encoded protein: CASTVGLAGTDTQYF.